The TCR beta chain under discussion was sequenced for a study of immune evolution from preneoplasia to lung adenocarcinoma. TCRdb's copy holds only in-frame clones and misses some; the assay was immunoSEQ multiplex PCR. The sample has some 7,000 clones, about 85% seen once. After pathologic assessment, macro-dissection selected premalignant or tumor cells for extraction. V was shortened by 2 bases and J by 3 bases, with 8 bases between the two germline ends. The germline CDR1 and CDR2 sequences are GTSNPN and SVGIG (reference sequence). The CDR3 is 13 amino acids. Remarks on this clone: The sample holds other DNA sequences that translate to the same CDR3.

The rearrangement joins TRBV30 to TRBJ1-5; unclear D gene. The sequence derives from a person aged 70 to 85 with lung adenocarcinoma. Sequencing was carried out using FFPE minimally invasive lung adenocarcinoma tissue. CDR3 residues: CAWSLGVNQPQHF. As DNA, the CDR3 is TGTGCCTGGAGTCTTGGGGTCAATCAGCCCCAGCATTTT. Drawing the rest from reference TRBV30 and TRBJ1-5, the complete variable domain is SQTIHQWPATLVQPVGSPLSLECTVEGTSNPNLYWYRQAAGRGLQLLFYSVGIGQISSEVPQNLSASRPQDRQFILSSKKLLLSDSGFYLCAWSLGVNQPQHFGDGTRLSIL.